This entry concerns a single T cell receptor beta chain. Germline assignment: CDR1 SGHRS and CDR2 YFSETQ. Between the trimmed V and J ends, which lost 3 bases and 4 bases, there was a span of 10 bases. This CDR3 region has 13 residues. The entry originates in a study of blood T cell repertoires in COVID-19. At the level of the study: Sources were T cells, B-cell-depleted T cells, or PBMCs; the material itself was cDNA or gDNA.

The protocol was immunoSEQ multiplex PCR, while the TCRdb copy is restricted to in-frame clones and leaves out a portion. This sample has approximately 300,000 clones, with approximately 82% found just once. The TCR originated in a woman aged 45-65 years with acute or convalescent COVID-19. The genes are TRBV5-1 and TRBJ1-2; TRBD1 is a possible D gene (5 bases). Material: peripheral blood. CDR3 bases: TGCGCCAGCAGCTACGGACAACGCTATGGCTACACCTTC. Its protein product is CASSYGQRYGYTF. The complete variable domain, with remaining parts taken from reference TRBV5-1 and TRBJ1-2, reads KAGVTQTPRYLIKTRGQQVTLSCSPISGHRSVSWYQQTPGQGLQFLFEYFSETQRNKGNFPGRFSGRQFSNSRSEMNVSTLELGDSALYLCASSYGQRYGYTFGSGTRLTVV.